This is a list of T cell receptor beta chains from one sample in a study of cytomegalovirus exposure and HLA in healthy donors. TCRdb's table, derived via immunoSEQ multiplex PCR, lists solely in-frame clones and lacks some. The sample holds around 350,000 clones, approximately 90% seen once. Sequencing was done on a sample of PBMCs. The receptors here all came from a young woman in good health and CMV-seronegative. Each CDR3 is given with its conserved first and last residue. A D gene is named only where the DNA matches it firmly. The size entry is marked missing in some rows and otherwise reads once, few, many or a size class.

DNA,CDR3,size,D,J,V
TGTGCCAGCAGCGTAGGGGCTGATACCGAGACCCAGTACTTC,CASSVGADTETQYF,NA,NA,TRBJ2-5,TRBV9
TGTGCCAGCAGCCCCCGGACAAATGTTGAAGCTTTCTTT,CASSPRTNVEAFF,NA,NA,TRBJ1-1,TRBV5-4
TGTGCCACCAGCAGAGCACCCACAGGGGGGGATACGCAGTATTTT,CATSRAPTGGDTQYF,NA,TRBD1,TRBJ2-3,TRBV15
TGTGCCAGCAGCTCCCCTCGAGGGATAGGAAACTATGGCTACACCTTC,CASSSPRGIGNYGYTF,NA,NA,TRBJ1-2,TRBV9
TGTGCCAGCAGTTTAGGACTAGAAGCTTTCTTT,CASSLGLEAFF,NA,NA,TRBJ1-1,TRBV27
TGTGCCAGCAGTCTTGGACTAGCAGATACGCAGTATTTT,CASSLGLADTQYF,NA,TRBD2,TRBJ2-3,TRBV2
TGTGCCAGCTCACCACGGCGGACAGAAGCTTTCTTT,CASSPRRTEAFF,once,NA,TRBJ1-1,TRBV18
TGCGCCAGCAGCCAAGACCCCTTGAACACTGAAGCTTTCTTT,CASSQDPLNTEAFF,once,NA,TRBJ1-1,TRBV4-1
TGTGCCAGCAGTGAAGCGTCCCTGGACAGTGAAGCTTTCTTT,CASSEASLDSEAFF,NA,NA,TRBJ1-1,TRBV2
TGCGCCAGCAGTTCGGACTTAGGGAACACTGAAGCTTTCTTT,CASSSDLGNTEAFF,NA,NA,TRBJ1-1,TRBV5-1
TGTGCCAGCAGTGAAGTGGGCAGGAGGGCTTTCTTT,CASSEVGRRAFF,once,NA,TRBJ1-1,TRBV6-1
TGTGCCAGCAGCTTAGCAGCCAACCACTATGGCTACACCTTC,CASSLAANHYGYTF,NA,NA,TRBJ1-2,TRBV7-6
TGTGCCAGCAGTGAATTGGACAGGCCAAGCTCCTACGAGCAGTACTTC,CASSELDRPSSYEQYF,once,TRBD1,TRBJ2-7,TRBV25-1
TGTGCCAGCAGCCCTGGGGTAAGCGGTCAGCCCCAGCATTTT,CASSPGVSGQPQHF,NA,NA,TRBJ1-5,TRBV28
TGTGCCAGCAGCTTGGACAGCCTCTATGGCTACACCTTC,CASSLDSLYGYTF,few,NA,TRBJ1-2,TRBV5-4
TGTGCCAGCAGTGAGTTTGGGACAGGGCTCTACGAGCAGTACTTC,CASSEFGTGLYEQYF,NA,TRBD1,TRBJ2-7,TRBV6-1
TGTGCCAGCAGTTTAGGGACAGTGTCCACTAGCACAGATACGCAGTATTTT,CASSLGTVSTSTDTQYF,NA,TRBD1,TRBJ2-3,TRBV28
TGTGCCAGCAGTCCTCTCTTAAACTCCCTTTCACCCCTCCACTTT,CASSPLLNSLSPLHF,NA,NA,TRBJ1-6,TRBV28
TGTGCCAGCTACGGTGGGTTGGGGACAGACACAGATACGCAGTATTTT,CASYGGLGTDTDTQYF,few,TRBD1,TRBJ2-3,TRBV2
TGTGCCAGCAGGACATCCGGGACAGGGTATGGCTACACCTTC,CASRTSGTGYGYTF,few,TRBD1,TRBJ1-2,TRBV6-5
TGTGCCGTAGGAGGGCCGGGGACTGAAGCTTTCTTT,CAVGGPGTEAFF,NA,NA,TRBJ1-1,TRBV7-9
TGTGCCTGGAGTATGCCAGGGGGCAATCAGCCCCAGCATTTT,CAWSMPGGNQPQHF,NA,NA,TRBJ1-5,TRBV30
TGTGCCAGCAGTGACCCGGGACAAAGGCCTAACTATGGCTACACCTTC,CASSDPGQRPNYGYTF,once,NA,TRBJ1-2,TRBV2
TGTGCCAGCAGTTACCCTCCACCAGGGGAATCCAACACCGGGGAGCTGTTTTTT,CASSYPPPGESNTGELFF,NA,NA,TRBJ2-2,TRBV28
TGCGCCAGCAGCCCCCGACAGGGTATGAACACTGAAGCTTTCTTT,CASSPRQGMNTEAFF,NA,TRBD1,TRBJ1-1,TRBV4-1
TGTGCCAGCGGACGACTATCCCCCTCCTACGAGCAGTACTTC,CASGRLSPSYEQYF,once,NA,TRBJ2-7,TRBV6-1
TGTGCCAGCAGCCCTGACTCGATGAACACTGAAGCTTTCTTT,CASSPDSMNTEAFF,NA,NA,TRBJ1-1,TRBV27
TGTGCCAGCAGCTTAATGAGTGTGGCGGGGGGTGGGGAGACCCAGTACTTC,CASSLMSVAGGGETQYF,NA,TRBD2,TRBJ2-5,TRBV7-8
TGTGCCAGCAGTTACTCGAGTATCTATGAGCAGTTCTTC,CASSYSSIYEQFF,NA,NA,TRBJ2-1,TRBV6-6
TGTGCCAGCAGCCCGCGTATAACGAGCTACTACGAGCAGTACTTC,CASSPRITSYYEQYF,NA,NA,TRBJ2-7,TRBV5-6
TGTGCAAGGGGACTTTCCACAGATACGCAGTATTTT,CARGLSTDTQYF,NA,NA,TRBJ2-3,TRBV30
TGTGCCAGCAGCTTACTAGCGGGGGGGCGAGATACGCAGTATTTT,CASSLLAGGRDTQYF,NA,TRBD2,TRBJ2-3,TRBV7-9
TGTGCCAGTAGTATAGGTCCAGCGGGGGGTTCGTACGAGCAGTACTTC,CASSIGPAGGSYEQYF,NA,TRBD2,TRBJ2-7,TRBV19
TGTGCCAGCAGTTCCCAAGCGGCAGTCCACCAAGAGACCCAGTACTTC,CASSSQAAVHQETQYF,NA,NA,TRBJ2-5,TRBV25-1
TGTGCCAGCACCACTAACTCTGGGGCCAACGTCCTGACTTTC,CASTTNSGANVLTF,NA,NA,TRBJ2-6,TRBV28
TGTGCCAGCAGCTCCCAGGGGCTCGGCACAGATACGCAGTATTTT,CASSSQGLGTDTQYF,NA,NA,TRBJ2-3,TRBV11-3
TGTGCCAGCAGTTTGCTGACAGGGTACCAAGAGACCCAGTACTTC,CASSLLTGYQETQYF,NA,TRBD1,TRBJ2-5,TRBV28
TGCGCCAGCAGCCAAGCCGGTCGATCCTACGAGCAGTACTTC,CASSQAGRSYEQYF,NA,NA,TRBJ2-7,TRBV4-1
TGTGCCAGCAGTTACGGACTGATCTCTGGGGCCAACGTCCTGACTTTC,CASSYGLISGANVLTF,NA,NA,TRBJ2-6,TRBV6-5
TGCAGCGTTACTTCAGGCTTTCTAAACACCGGGGAGCTGTTTTTT,CSVTSGFLNTGELFF,NA,NA,TRBJ2-2,TRBV29-1
TGTGCCAGGGGTTCGGGCGGGCAAGAGACCCAGTACTTC,CARGSGGQETQYF,NA,NA,TRBJ2-5,TRBV11-3
TGTGCCAGCAGCGCCCACAGGGGGCAGACAGGCAATCAGCCCCAGCATTTT,CASSAHRGQTGNQPQHF,NA,TRBD1,TRBJ1-5,TRBV2
TGTGCCAGCAGCACAGGGACTAGCGGGGGCCTACAAGAGACCCAGTACTTC,CASSTGTSGGLQETQYF,NA,TRBD2,TRBJ2-5,TRBV5-4
TGTGCCAGCAGCGCAAGCCGGGACATTAACTATGGCTACACCTTC,CASSASRDINYGYTF,NA,NA,TRBJ1-2,TRBV9
TGTGCCAGCGGAACCAGGGGGCCCGAAGCTTTCTTT,CASGTRGPEAFF,NA,TRBD1,TRBJ1-1,TRBV7-2
TGCGCCAGCAGCTTCTCCCGGACAGGGGGCAGGTACGAGCAGTACTTC,CASSFSRTGGRYEQYF,NA,TRBD1,TRBJ2-7,TRBV5-1
TGTGCCAGCAGTTACAGGGGTTTACAAGAGACCCAGTACTTC,CASSYRGLQETQYF,NA,TRBD1,TRBJ2-5,TRBV2
TGTGCCAGTAGTATAAACAGGGGGCGAGGTTCCAACACTGAAGCTTTCTTT,CASSINRGRGSNTEAFF,NA,TRBD1,TRBJ1-1,TRBV19